This TCR beta chain was obtained from a study of glioma-infiltrating T cells after dendritic cell vaccination. Profiling relied on immunoSEQ multiplex PCR, and the TCRdb table lists in-frame clones only, not all of them. The sample gives about 99,000 clones, more than 70% of which show up once; roughly 5.9% is in the top ten. Sample time point: after dendritic cell vaccination, including at tumor progression/relapse. Fresh-frozen tumor tissue and more than two years of survival data were available for all. Isocitrate dehydrogenase mutation was absent in all glioblastoma patients. Before vaccination, two weeks after the third vaccination, and at progression, PBMC were collected. The CDR3 extends over 14 amino acids. After removal of 6 bases from V and 6 bases from J, the junction contained 9 bases not matched to a gene. Germline assignment: CDR1 KGHSH and CDR2 LQKENI.

V is TRBV18 and J is TRBJ2-3; 7 bases align to TRBD1. This receptor was obtained from a human donor with glioblastoma. Here the sequenced sample was blood, taken after dendritic cell vaccination. The CDR3 region has the DNA TGTGCCAGCTCCCCGGGGACAGCTCGTGATACGCAGTATTTT. Its translation is CASSPGTARDTQYF.